The rows below give T cell receptor beta chains drawn from one sample of a study of early T cells in non-severe SARS-CoV-2 infection. TCRdb passed the 5' RACE reads through MiXCR, listing each CDR3 protein once. The data show about 77,000 distinct CDR3 sequences, 5% seen once. This specimen consisted of whole blood, obtained at baseline. The receptors were gathered from an adult who was a healthcare worker with PCR-confirmed SARS-CoV-2 infection or an uninfected control (not recorded which). CDR3s include the opening cysteine and the closing phenylalanine or tryptophan. The order of the fields is V gene, J gene, D gene, CDR3 length, clone size, CDR3 protein, CDR3 DNA. D genes are given only for firm matches. Expanded clones get a size class; other rows say once, few or many, or leave the size out.

TRBV5-1	TRBJ2-7	NA	13	many	CASSEGPSYEQYF	TGCGCCAGCAGCGAAGGTCCGTCCTACGAGCAGTACTTC
TRBV5-1	TRBJ1-4	TRBD1	14	few	CASSLDRGGEKLFF	TGCGCCAGCAGCTTGGACAGGGGAGGCGAAAAACTGTTTTTT
TRBV6-5	TRBJ2-3	NA	17	NA	CASSYGGSRAGRGTQYF	TGTGCCAGCAGTTACGGAGGAAGCCGAGCAGGGCGTGGGACGCAGTATTTT
TRBV5-8	TRBJ2-4	TRBD2	17	NA	CASRASGSQSAKNIQYF	TGTGCCAGCAGAGCTAGCGGGAGTCAGAGCGCCAAAAACATTCAGTACTTC
TRBV9	TRBJ2-7	TRBD2	15	NA	CASARWTSGSYEQYF	TGTGCCAGTGCTAGGTGGACTAGCGGGTCCTACGAGCAGTACTTC
TRBV7-9	TRBJ2-1	NA	13	many	CASSFYRSNEQFF	TGTGCCAGCAGCTTTTACAGGAGCAATGAGCAGTTCTTC
TRBV20-1	TRBJ2-1	TRBD2	16	many	CSARSSGRGGSGEQFF	TGCAGTGCTAGAAGTTCGGGGAGGGGAGGTAGCGGTGAGCAGTTCTTC
TRBV20-1	TRBJ2-7	NA	14	many	CSAGFSGSSYEQYF	TGCAGTGCTGGATTTAGCGGCAGCTCCTACGAGCAGTACTTC
TRBV12-3/TRBV12-4	TRBJ2-3	NA	16	NA	CASSPPPGDGTDTQYF	TGTGCCAGCAGTCCCCCCCCAGGGGATGGCACAGATACGCAGTATTTT
TRBV19	TRBJ1-2	NA	14	few	CASRRTEVNYGYTF	TGTGCCAGTAGGCGGACAGAGGTAAACTATGGCTACACCTTC
TRBV7-7	TRBJ2-1	NA	14	many	CASSLAGINNEQFF	TGTGCCAGCAGCTTAGCGGGGATCAACAATGAGCAGTTCTTC
TRBV6-1	TRBJ2-1	TRBD1	15	few	CASSAATGMVYEQFF	TGTGCCAGCAGCGCCGCGACAGGGATGGTATATGAGCAGTTCTTC
TRBV5-5	TRBJ2-7	NA	12	NA	CASNHRAGEQYF	TGTGCCAGCAACCACAGGGCGGGCGAGCAGTACTTC
TRBV5-4	TRBJ2-7	NA	13	many	CASSLTTSHEQYF	TGTGCCAGCAGCTTAACAACTAGCCACGAGCAGTACTTC
TRBV7-2	TRBJ2-1	TRBD2	17	few	CASSPHRLAGGENEQLF	TGTGCCAGCAGCCCCCACCGCCTAGCGGGAGGCGAAAATGAGCAGCTCTTC
TRBV18	TRBJ2-1	NA	14	many	CASADIGNYNEQFF	TGTGCCAGCGCTGACATAGGTAACTACAATGAGCAGTTCTTC
TRBV7-6	TRBJ1-1	NA	13	few	CATHTGINTEAFF	TGTGCCACCCATACAGGGATAAACACTGAAGCTTTCTTT
TRBV20-1	TRBJ1-5	NA	13	many	CSAVRYGNQPQHF	TGCAGTGCTGTCCGATACGGCAATCAGCCCCAGCATTTT
TRBV7-9	TRBJ1-1	NA	12	many	CASSFLSTEAFF	TGTGCCAGCAGCTTTCTATCAACTGAAGCTTTCTTT
TRBV18	TRBJ1-2	TRBD1	15	many	CASSPTGWTNYGYTF	TGTGCCAGCTCACCGACAGGGTGGACTAACTATGGCTACACCTTC